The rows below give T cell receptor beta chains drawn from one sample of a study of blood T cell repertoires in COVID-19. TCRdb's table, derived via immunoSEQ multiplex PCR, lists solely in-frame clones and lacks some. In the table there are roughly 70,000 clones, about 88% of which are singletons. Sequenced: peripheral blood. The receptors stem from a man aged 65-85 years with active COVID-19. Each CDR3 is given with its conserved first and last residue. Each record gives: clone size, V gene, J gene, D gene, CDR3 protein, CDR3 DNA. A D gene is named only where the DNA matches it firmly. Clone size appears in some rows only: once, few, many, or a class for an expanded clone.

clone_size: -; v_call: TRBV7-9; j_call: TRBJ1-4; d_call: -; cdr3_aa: CASSFGGEKLFF; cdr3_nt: TGTGCCAGCAGCTTTGGGGGGGAAAAACTGTTTTTT
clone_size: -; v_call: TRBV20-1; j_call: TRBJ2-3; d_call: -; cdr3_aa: CSASFPGSDTQYF; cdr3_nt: TGCAGTGCTAGTTTTCCGGGATCAGATACGCAGTATTTT
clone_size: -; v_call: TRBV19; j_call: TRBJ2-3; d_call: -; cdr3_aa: CASSIGGLVDTQYF; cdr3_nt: TGTGCCAGTAGTATAGGGGGGCTCGTGGATACGCAGTATTTT
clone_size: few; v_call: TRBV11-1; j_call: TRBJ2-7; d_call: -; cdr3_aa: CASSSPGEQYF; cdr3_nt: TGTGCCAGCAGCTCGCCGGGCGAGCAGTACTTC
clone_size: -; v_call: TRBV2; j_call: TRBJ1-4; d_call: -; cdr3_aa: CASSWVRGEKLFF; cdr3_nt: TGTGCCAGCAGTTGGGTCCGAGGTGAAAAACTGTTTTTT
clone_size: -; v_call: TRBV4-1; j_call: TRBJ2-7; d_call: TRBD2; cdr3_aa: CASSPAGPGGIEQYF; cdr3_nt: TGCGCCAGCAGCCCCGCGGGACCGGGGGGTATCGAGCAGTACTTC
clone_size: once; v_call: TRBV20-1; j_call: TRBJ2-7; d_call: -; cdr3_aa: CSARGPHEQYF; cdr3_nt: TGCAGTGCTAGGGGCCCTCACGAGCAGTACTTC
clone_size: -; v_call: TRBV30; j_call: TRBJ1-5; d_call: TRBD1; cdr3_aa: CAVGGGGDQPQHF; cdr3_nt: TGTGCCGTAGGGGGCGGTGGGGATCAGCCCCAGCATTTT
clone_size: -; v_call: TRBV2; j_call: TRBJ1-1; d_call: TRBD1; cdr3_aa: CASSKSRTGGGTEAFF; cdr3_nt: TGTGCCAGCAGCAAAAGCCGGACAGGGGGGGGCACTGAAGCTTTCTTT
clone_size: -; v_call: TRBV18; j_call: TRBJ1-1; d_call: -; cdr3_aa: CASSPGHSMNTEAFF; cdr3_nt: TGTGCCAGCTCCCCGGGACACAGCATGAACACTGAAGCTTTCTTT
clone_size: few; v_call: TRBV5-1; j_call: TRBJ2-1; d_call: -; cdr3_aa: CASTRGASSYNEQFF; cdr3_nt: TGCGCCAGCACCAGGGGGGCTAGCTCCTACAATGAGCAGTTCTTC
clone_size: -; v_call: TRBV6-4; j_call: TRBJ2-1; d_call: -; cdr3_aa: CASSVGAGVGYEQFF; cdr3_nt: TGTGCCAGCAGTGTGGGGGCGGGAGTAGGGTATGAGCAGTTCTTC
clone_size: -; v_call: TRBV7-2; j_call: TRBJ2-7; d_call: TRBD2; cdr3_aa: CASSPHGAGGNYEQYF; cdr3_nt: TGTGCCAGCAGCCCCCATGGAGCGGGAGGGAACTACGAGCAGTACTTC
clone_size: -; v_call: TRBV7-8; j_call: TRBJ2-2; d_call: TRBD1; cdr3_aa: CASSLWTGSGELFF; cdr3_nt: TGTGCCAGCAGCTTATGGACAGGGTCCGGGGAGCTGTTTTTT
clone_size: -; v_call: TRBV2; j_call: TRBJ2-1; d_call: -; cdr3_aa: CASSPAASSYNEQFF; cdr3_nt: TGTGCCAGCAGTCCAGCGGCAAGCTCCTACAATGAGCAGTTCTTC
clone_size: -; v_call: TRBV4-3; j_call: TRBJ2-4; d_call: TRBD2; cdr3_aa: CASSQDRSPAGPPWNIQYF; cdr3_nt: TGCGCCAGCAGCCAAGATCGTTCCCCAGCGGGACCCCCCTGGAACATTCAGTACTTC
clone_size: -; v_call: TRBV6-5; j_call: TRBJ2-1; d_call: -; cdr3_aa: CASIWEPRGNEQFF; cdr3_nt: TGTGCCAGCATCTGGGAGCCCCGGGGGAATGAGCAGTTCTTC
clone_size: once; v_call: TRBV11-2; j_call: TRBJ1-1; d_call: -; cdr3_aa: CASTKGVTEAFF; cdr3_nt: TGTGCCAGCACCAAAGGGGTAACTGAAGCTTTCTTT
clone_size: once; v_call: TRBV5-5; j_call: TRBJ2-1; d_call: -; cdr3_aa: CASSFSSPLSYNEQFF; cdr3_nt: TGTGCCAGCAGCTTCTCCAGTCCCCTTTCCTACAATGAGCAGTTCTTC
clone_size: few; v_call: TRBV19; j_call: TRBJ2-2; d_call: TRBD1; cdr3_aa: CASSLQDRRKLFF; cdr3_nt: TGTGCCAGTAGTCTTCAGGACAGGAGGAAGCTGTTTTTT
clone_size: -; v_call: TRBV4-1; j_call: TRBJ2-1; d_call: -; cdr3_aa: CASSQDPRGAGVGNEQFF; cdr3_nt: TGCGCCAGCAGCCAAGACCCTCGGGGGGCGGGAGTGGGGAATGAGCAGTTCTTC
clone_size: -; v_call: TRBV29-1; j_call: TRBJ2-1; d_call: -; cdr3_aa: CSVEDGVPRGNEQFF; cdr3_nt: TGCAGCGTTGAAGATGGCGTGCCCCGGGGCAATGAGCAGTTCTTC
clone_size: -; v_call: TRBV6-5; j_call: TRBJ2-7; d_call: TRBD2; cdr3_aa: CATAMGTSASYEQYF; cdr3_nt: TGTGCCACCGCCATGGGGACTAGCGCCTCCTACGAGCAGTACTTC
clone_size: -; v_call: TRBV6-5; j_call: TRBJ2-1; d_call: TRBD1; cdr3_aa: CASTQDRGRNNEQFF; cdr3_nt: TGTGCCAGCACCCAGGACAGGGGGCGGAACAATGAGCAGTTCTTC
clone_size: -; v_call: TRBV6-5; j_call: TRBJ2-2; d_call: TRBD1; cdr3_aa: CASSYPQGAGTGELFF; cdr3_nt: TGTGCCAGCAGTTACCCCCAGGGGGCGGGTACCGGGGAGCTGTTTTTT
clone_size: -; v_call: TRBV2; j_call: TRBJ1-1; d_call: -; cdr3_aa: CASSLELNTEAFF; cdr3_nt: TGTGCCAGCAGTCTAGAACTGAACACTGAAGCTTTCTTT
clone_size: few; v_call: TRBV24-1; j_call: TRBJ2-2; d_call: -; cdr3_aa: CATSPFRGELFF; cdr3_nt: TGTGCCACCAGTCCGTTCCGCGGGGAGCTGTTTTTT
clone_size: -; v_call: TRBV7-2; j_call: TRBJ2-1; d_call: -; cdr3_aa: CASSFSKSYNEQFF; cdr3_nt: TGTGCCAGCAGCTTCTCTAAGTCCTACAATGAGCAGTTCTTC
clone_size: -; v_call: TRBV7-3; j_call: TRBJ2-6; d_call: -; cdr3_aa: CASSQTSSGANVLTF; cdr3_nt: TGTGCCAGCAGCCAAACTAGCTCTGGGGCCAACGTCCTGACTTTC
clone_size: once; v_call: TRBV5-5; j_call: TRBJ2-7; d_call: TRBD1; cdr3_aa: CASSPPGQGGREQYF; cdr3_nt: TGTGCCAGCAGCCCGCCGGGACAGGGGGGTCGCGAGCAGTACTTC
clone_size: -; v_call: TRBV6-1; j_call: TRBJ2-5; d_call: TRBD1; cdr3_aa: CASSENDRVGTETQYF; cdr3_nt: TGTGCCAGCAGTGAAAACGACAGGGTCGGTACAGAGACCCAGTACTTC
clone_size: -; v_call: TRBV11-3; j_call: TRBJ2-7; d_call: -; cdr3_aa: CASNFGGTYEQYF; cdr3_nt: TGTGCCAGCAACTTTGGCGGCACCTACGAGCAGTACTTC
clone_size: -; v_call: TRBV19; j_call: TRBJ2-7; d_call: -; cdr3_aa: CASSIAGQLGSYEQYF; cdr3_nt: TGTGCCAGTAGTATTGCGGGACAGCTCGGCTCCTACGAGCAGTACTTC
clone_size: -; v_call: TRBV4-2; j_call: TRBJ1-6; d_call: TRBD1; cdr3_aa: CASSPGQGPMALHF; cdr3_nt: TGTGCCAGCAGCCCCGGACAGGGCCCCATGGCCCTCCACTTT
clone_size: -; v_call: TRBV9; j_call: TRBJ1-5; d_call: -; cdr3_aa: CASSVGRDQPQHF; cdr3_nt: TGTGCCAGCAGCGTAGGACGGGATCAGCCCCAGCATTTT
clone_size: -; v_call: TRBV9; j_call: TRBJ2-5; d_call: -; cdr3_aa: CASTPGGRPQETQYF; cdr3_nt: TGTGCCAGCACCCCAGGCGGGCGACCCCAAGAGACCCAGTACTTC
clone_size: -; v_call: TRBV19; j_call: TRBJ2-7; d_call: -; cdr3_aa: CASSIGRVNYEQYF; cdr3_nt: TGTGCCAGTAGTATAGGTCGGGTCAACTACGAGCAGTACTTC
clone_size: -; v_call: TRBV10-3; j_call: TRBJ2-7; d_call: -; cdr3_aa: CAIRTSGYEQYF; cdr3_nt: TGTGCCATCAGGACTAGTGGCTACGAGCAGTACTTC
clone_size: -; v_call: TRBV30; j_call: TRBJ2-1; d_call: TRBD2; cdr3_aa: CAWSVGLAPHNEQFF; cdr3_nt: TGTGCCTGGAGTGTCGGACTAGCGCCACACAATGAGCAGTTCTTC
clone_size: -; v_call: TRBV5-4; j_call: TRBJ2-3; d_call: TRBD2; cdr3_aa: CASSPGTSGARTTDTQYF; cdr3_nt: TGTGCCAGCAGCCCGGGGACTAGCGGGGCCAGGACGACAGATACGCAGTATTTT
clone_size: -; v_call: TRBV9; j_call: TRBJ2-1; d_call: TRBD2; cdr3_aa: CASSVGAAGLADNEQFF; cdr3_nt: TGTGCCAGCAGCGTAGGGGCGGCGGGACTAGCGGACAATGAGCAGTTCTTC
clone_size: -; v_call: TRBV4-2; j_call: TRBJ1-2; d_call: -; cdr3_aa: CASSRGDRIGDGYTF; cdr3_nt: TGTGCCAGCAGCCGAGGAGACCGGATCGGGGATGGCTACACCTTC
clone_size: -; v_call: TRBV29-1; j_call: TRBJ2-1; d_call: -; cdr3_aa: CSVNRQFF; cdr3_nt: TGCAGCGTTAATCGGCAGTTCTTC
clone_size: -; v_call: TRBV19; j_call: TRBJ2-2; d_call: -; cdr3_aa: CASSKGQNTGELFF; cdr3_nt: TGTGCCAGTAGTAAGGGGCAGAACACCGGGGAGCTGTTTTTT
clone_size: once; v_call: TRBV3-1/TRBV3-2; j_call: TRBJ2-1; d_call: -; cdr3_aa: CASGRPYNEQFF; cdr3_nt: TGTGCCAGCGGGAGGCCTTACAATGAGCAGTTCTTC
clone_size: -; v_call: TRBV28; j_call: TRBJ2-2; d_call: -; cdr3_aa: CASSLGGTGELFF; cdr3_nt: TGTGCCAGCAGTTTGGGGGGTACCGGGGAGCTGTTTTTT
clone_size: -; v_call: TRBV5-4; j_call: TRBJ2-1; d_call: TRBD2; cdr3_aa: CASSLPGTIHNEQFF; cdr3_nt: TGTGCCAGCAGCCTGCCCGGGACTATCCACAATGAGCAGTTCTTC
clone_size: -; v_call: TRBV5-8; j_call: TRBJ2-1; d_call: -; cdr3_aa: CASGYPGSYNEQFF; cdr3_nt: TGTGCCAGCGGGTACCCGGGGTCCTACAATGAGCAGTTCTTC
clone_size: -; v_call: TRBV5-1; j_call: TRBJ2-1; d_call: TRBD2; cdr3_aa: CASSLAGGDYNEQFF; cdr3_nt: TGCGCCAGCAGCTTGGCCGGGGGGGACTACAATGAGCAGTTCTTC
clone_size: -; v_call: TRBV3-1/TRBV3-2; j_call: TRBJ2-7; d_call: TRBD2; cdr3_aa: CASSQVSGSGYEQYF; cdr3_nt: TGTGCCAGCAGCCAGGTTAGCGGGAGTGGGTACGAGCAGTACTTC
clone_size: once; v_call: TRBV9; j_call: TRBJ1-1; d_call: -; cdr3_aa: CASSVDQGRTEAFF; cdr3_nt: TGTGCCAGCAGCGTAGATCAGGGGCGGACTGAAGCTTTCTTT
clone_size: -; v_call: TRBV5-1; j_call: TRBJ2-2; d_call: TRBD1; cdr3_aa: CASSLDRVRSGELFF; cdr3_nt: TGCGCCAGCAGCCTGGACAGGGTCCGGTCCGGGGAGCTGTTTTTT
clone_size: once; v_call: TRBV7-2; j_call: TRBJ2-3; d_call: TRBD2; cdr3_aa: CATEAGGLTDTQYF; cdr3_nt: TGTGCCACCGAAGCGGGAGGGTTGACAGATACGCAGTATTTT
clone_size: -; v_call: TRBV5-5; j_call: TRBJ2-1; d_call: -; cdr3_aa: CASSLLRGKAIIGNEQFF; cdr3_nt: TGTGCCAGCAGCTTGTTACGGGGAAAGGCGATAATAGGCAATGAGCAGTTCTTC
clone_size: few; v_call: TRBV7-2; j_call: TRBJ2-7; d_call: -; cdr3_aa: CASSRTTDFYEQYF; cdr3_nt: TGTGCCAGCAGCAGAACGACAGATTTCTACGAGCAGTACTTC
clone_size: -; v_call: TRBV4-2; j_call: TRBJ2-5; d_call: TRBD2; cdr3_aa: CASSQDGTSLAGGLETQYF; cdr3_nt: TGTGCCAGCAGCCAAGATGGGACCTCCTTAGCGGGAGGGCTGGAGACCCAGTACTTC
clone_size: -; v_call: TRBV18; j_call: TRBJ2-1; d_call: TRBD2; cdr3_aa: CASSPWAGVVNEQFF; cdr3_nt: TGTGCCAGCTCCCCTTGGGCGGGAGTTGTCAATGAGCAGTTCTTC
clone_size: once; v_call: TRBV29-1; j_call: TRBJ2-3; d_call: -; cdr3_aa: CSVPGGAGTDTQYF; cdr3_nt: TGCAGCGTCCCTGGGGGGGCCGGCACAGATACGCAGTATTTT
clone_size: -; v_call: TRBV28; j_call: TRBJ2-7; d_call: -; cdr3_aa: CASSPTPGLWQYF; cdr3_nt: TGTGCCAGCAGTCCAACCCCGGGTCTTTGGCAGTACTTC